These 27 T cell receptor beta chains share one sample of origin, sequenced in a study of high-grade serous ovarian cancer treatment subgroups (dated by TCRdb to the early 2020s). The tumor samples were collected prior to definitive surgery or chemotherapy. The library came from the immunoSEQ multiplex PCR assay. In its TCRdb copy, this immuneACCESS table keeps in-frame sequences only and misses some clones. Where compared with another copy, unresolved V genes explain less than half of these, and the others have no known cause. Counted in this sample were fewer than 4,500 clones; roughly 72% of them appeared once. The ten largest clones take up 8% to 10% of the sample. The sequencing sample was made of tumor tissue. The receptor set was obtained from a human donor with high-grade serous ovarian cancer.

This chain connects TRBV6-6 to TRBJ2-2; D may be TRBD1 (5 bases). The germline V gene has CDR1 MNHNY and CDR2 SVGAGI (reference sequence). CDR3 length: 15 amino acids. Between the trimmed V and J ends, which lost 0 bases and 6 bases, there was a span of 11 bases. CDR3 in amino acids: CASSYSLGAPGELFF. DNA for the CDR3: TGTGCCAGCAGTTACTCGCTAGGGGCGCCCGGGGAGCTGTTTTTT.

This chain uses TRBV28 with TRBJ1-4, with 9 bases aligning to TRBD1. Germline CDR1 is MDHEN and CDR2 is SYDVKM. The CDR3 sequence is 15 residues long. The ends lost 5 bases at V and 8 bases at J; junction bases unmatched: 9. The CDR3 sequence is CASSITGGIKEKLFF. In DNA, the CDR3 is TGTGCCAGCAGTATAACAGGGGGCATAAAGGAAAAACTGTTTTTT.

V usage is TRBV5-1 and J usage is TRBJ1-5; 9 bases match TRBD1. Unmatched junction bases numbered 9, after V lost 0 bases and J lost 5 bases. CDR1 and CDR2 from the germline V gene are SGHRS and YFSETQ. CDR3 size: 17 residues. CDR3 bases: TGCGCCAGCAGCTTGGCCGCGGACAGGGGTTTCGATCAGCCCCAGCATTTT. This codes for CASSLAADRGFDQPQHF.

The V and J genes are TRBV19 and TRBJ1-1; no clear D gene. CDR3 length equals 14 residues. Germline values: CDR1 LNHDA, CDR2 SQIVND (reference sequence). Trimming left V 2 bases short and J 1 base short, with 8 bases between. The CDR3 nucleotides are TGTGCCAGTAGTATATCTTGGGCGAACACTGAAGCTTTCTTT. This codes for CASSISWANTEAFF.

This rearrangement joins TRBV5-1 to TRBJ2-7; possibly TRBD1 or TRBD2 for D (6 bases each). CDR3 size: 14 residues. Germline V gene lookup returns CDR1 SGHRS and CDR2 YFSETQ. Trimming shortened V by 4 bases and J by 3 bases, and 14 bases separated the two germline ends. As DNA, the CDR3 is TGCGCCAGCAGCATACAGGGAGGCGGCTACGAGCAGTACGTC. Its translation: CASSIQGGGYEQYV.

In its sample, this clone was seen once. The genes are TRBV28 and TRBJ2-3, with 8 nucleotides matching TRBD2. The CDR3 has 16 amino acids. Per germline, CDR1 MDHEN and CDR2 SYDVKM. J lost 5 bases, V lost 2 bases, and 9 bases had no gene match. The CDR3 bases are TGTGCCAGCAGTTTAGGTAGCGGGGAGCCTAGAGATACGCAGTATTTT. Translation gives CASSLGSGEPRDTQYF.

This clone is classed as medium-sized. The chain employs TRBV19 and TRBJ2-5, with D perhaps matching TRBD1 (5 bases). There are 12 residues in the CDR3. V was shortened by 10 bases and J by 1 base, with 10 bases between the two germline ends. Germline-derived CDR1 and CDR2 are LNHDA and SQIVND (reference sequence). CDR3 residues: CATNTGQETQYF. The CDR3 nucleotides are TGTGCCACAAATACAGGCCAAGAGACCCAGTACTTC.

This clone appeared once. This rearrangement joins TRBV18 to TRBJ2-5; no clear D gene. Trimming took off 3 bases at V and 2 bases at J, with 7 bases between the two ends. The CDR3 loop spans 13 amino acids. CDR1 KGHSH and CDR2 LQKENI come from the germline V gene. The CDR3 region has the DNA TGTGCCAGCTCACCGAAGACACAAGAGACCCAGTACTTC. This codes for CASSPKTQETQYF.

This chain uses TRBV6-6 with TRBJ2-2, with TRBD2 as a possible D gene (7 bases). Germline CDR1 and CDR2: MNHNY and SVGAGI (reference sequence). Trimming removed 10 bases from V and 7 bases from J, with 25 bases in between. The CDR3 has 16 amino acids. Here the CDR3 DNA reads TGTGCCATCACTGCCGAGGGGGGGATGAGATACGGGGAGCTGTTTTTT. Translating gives CAITAEGGMRYGELFF.

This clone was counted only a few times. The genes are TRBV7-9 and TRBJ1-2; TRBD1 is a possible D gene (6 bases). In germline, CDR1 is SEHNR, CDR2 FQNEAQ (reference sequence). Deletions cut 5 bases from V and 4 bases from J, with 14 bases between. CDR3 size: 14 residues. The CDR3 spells CASSVDGTSYGYTF. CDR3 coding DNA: TGTGCCAGCAGCGTCGACGGGACAAGCTATGGCTACACCTTC.

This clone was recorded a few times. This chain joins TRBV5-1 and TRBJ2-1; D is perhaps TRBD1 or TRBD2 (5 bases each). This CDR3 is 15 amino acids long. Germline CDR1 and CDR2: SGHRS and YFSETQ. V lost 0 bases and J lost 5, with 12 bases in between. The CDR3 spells CASSLGDQLHNEQFF. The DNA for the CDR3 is TGCGCCAGCAGCTTGGGGGACCAACTCCACAATGAGCAGTTCTTC.

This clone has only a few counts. The CDR3 reads CASSPGQGAIYEQYF. CDR3 DNA sequence: TGTGCCAGCAGCCCGGGACAGGGGGCAATCTACGAGCAGTACTTC. The rearrangement links TRBV7-9 to TRBJ2-7, with 12 bases identical to TRBD1. Losses at the gene ends were 5 bases for V and 3 bases for J; bases not matched to a gene: 5. The CDR3 runs 15 residues. Germline V lookup: CDR1 SEHNR, CDR2 FQNEAQ (reference sequence).

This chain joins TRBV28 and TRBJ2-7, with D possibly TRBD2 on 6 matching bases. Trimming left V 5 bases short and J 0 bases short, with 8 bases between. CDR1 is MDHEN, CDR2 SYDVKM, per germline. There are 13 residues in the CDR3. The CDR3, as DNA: TGTGCCAGCAGTCCCGGGAGCTCCTACGAGCAGTACTTC. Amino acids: CASSPGSSYEQYF.

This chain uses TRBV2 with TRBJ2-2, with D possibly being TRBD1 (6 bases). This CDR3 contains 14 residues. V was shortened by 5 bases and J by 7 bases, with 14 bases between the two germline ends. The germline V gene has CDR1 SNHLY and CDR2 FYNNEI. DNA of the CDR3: TGTGCCAGCAGTCCACAGGGATTCGGCGGGGAGCTGTTTTTT. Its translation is CASSPQGFGGELFF.

CDR3 DNA sequence: TGTGCCAGCAGTTACTCAGGAGGGGGATATACGCAGTATTTT. Its protein product is CASSYSGGGYTQYF. This chain uses TRBV6-5 with TRBJ2-3; D is perhaps TRBD1 or TRBD2 (6 bases each). Germline CDR1 is MNHEY and CDR2 is SVGAGI. V lost 0 bases and J lost 7, with 11 bases in between. The CDR3 has 14 amino acids.

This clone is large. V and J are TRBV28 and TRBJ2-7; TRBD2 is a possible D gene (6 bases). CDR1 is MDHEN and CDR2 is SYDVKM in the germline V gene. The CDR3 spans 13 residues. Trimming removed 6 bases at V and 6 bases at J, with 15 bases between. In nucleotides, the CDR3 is TGTGCCAGCAGGACGGCGGGGCTCCGCGAGCAGTACTTC. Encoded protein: CASRTAGLREQYF.

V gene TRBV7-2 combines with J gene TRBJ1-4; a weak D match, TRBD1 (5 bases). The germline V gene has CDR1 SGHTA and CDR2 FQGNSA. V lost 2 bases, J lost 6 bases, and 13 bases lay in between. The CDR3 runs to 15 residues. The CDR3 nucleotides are TGTGCCAGCAGCTTATGGGGCCGGTTATATGAAAAACTGTTTTTT. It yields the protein CASSLWGRLYEKLFF.

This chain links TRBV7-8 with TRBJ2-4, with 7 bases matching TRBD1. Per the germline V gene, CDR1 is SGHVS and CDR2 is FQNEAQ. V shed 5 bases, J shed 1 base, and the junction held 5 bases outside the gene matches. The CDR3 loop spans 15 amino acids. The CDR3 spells CASSLRQGAKNIQYF. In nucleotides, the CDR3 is TGTGCCAGCAGCCTACGACAGGGTGCCAAAAACATTCAGTACTTC.

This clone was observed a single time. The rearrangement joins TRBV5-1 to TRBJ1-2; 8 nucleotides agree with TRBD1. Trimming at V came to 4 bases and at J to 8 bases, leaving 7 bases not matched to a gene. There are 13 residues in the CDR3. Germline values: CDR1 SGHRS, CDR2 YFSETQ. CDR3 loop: CASSQDRVGGYTF. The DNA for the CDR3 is TGCGCCAGCAGCCAGGACAGGGTGGGGGGCTACACCTTC. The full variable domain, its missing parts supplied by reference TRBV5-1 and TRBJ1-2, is KAGVTQTPRYLIKTRGQQVTLSCSPISGHRSVSWYQQTPGQGLQFLFEYFSETQRNKGNFPGRFSGRQFSNSRSEMNVSTLELGDSALYLCASSQDRVGGYTFGSGTRLTVV.

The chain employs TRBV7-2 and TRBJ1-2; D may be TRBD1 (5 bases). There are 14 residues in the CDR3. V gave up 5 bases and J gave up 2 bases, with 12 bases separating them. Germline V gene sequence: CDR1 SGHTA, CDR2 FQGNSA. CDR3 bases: TGTGCCAGCAGCCCGGGACGGCCGAACTATGGCTACACCTTC. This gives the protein CASSPGRPNYGYTF. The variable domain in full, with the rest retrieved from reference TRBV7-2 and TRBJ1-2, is GAGVSQSPSNKVTEKGKDVELRCDPISGHTALYWYRQSLGQGLEFLIYFQGNSAPDKSGLPSDRFSAERTGGSVSTLTIQRTQQEDSAVYLCASSPGRPNYGYTFGSGTRLTVV.

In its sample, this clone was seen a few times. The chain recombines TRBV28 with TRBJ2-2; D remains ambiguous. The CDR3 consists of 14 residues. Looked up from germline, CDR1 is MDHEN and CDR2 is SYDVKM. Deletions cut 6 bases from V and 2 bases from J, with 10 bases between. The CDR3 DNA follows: TGTGCCAGCAGCCCCGGGTCCAACACCGGGGAGCTGTTTTTT. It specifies CASSPGSNTGELFF.

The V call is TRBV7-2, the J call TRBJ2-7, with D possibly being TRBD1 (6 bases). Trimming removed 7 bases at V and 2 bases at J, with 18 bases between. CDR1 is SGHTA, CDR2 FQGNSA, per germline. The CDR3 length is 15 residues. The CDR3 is CASKKEGHNPYEQYF. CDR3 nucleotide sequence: TGTGCCAGCAAAAAAGAGGGACACAACCCCTACGAGCAGTACTTC.

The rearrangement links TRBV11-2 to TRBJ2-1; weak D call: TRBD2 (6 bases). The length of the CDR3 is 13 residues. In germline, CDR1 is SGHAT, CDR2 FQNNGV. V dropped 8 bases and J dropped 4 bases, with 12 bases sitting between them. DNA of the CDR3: TGTGCCAGCGGCGAGCGGGCGTACAATGAGCAGTTCTTC. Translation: CASGERAYNEQFF.

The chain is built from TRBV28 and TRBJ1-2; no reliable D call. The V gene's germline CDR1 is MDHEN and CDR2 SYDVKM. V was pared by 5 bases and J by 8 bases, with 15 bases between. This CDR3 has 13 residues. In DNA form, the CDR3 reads TGTGCCAGCAGTCTTCGTACCGTAAGGGGCTACACCTTC. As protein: CASSLRTVRGYTF.

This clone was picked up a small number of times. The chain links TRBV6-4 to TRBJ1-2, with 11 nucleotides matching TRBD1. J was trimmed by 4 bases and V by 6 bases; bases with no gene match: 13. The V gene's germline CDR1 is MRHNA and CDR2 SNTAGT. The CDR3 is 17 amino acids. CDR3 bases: TGTGCCAGCAGCCCGACGGGACAGGGGGTACGAGCCTATGGCTACACCTTC. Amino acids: CASSPTGQGVRAYGYTF.

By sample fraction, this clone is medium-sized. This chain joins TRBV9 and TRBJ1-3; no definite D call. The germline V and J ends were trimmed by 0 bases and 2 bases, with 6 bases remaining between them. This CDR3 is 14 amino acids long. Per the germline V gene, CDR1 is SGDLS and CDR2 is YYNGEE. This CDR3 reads CASSVDGTGNTIYF. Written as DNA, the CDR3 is TGTGCCAGCAGCGTAGACGGTACTGGAAACACCATATATTTT.

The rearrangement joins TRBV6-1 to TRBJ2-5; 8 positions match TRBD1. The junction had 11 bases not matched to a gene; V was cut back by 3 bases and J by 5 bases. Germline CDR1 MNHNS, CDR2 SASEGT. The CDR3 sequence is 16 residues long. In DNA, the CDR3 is TGTGCCAGCAGTGAGATGACAAGCAGGGGGCGTGAGACCCAGTACTTC. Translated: CASSEMTSRGRETQYF.